The source of this TCR beta chain is a study of vaccination and CD4 T cells after COVID-19. Study-level information: The cells were exposed to overlapping spike peptides originating from SARS-CoV-2, HCoV-NL63, HCoV-OC43 and HCoV-229E for stimulation.

Turning to this clonotype: Its antigen is as yet unknown.

Notes on the study in general: Spike mono-reactive clones accounted for 304 of the 307 vaccine-specific clones found in convalescent patients. Median numbers of SARS-CoV-2-reactive clonotypes increased from approximately 21 to 38 (not a significant change).

Sequence data for DNA of cultured CD4+ T cells were generated by the Oncomine TCR Beta short-read assay. Genomic DNA was extracted from cultured CD4+ T cells. TCRdb re-called the PCR reads through MiXCR, storing one row per CDR3 protein. The table has about 7,000 distinct CDR3 sequences, approximately 31% seen once. Unmatched junction bases numbered 13, after V lost 4 bases and J lost 5 bases. CDR3 size: 16 residues. Germline CDR1 and CDR2: SGHTS and YDEGEE. As for treatment: roughly 11-day PBMC culture with coronavirus spike peptide pools or control peptides (ViraFEST assay). The unexposed donor provided CD4+ T cells, which were taken before the COVID-19 pandemic (2011-2018).

The chain has TRBV5-8 and TRBJ2-7, with TRBD1 matching 9 bases. The TCR was taken from a human donor in good health. Source material: CD4+ T cells from blood, cultured in vitro. Here the CDR3 reads CASSVIPGTGSDEQYF. For the CDR3, the DNA is TGTGCCAGCAGCGTCATCCCCGGGACAGGGTCGGACGAGCAGTACTTC. Full variable domain (outside the CDR3, taken from reference TRBV5-8 and TRBJ2-7): EAGVTQSPTHLIKTRGQQATLRCSPISGHTSVYWYQQALGLGLQFLLWYDEGEERNRGNFPPRFSGRQFPNYSSELNVNALELEDSALYLCASSVIPGTGSDEQYFGPGTRLTVT.